The 14 T cell receptor beta chains below were found in one sample sequenced in a study of T cell responses to AZD1222 COVID-19 vaccine. The data were produced by immunoSEQ multiplex PCR, yet TCRdb's version contains in-frame clones alone and is incomplete. This table holds about 140,000 clones, over 85% found once. This specimen was peripheral blood, taken on day 0 of AZD1222 vaccination. These receptors were collected from an adult in good health.

The genes are TRBV2 and TRBJ2-7; D might be TRBD2 (5 bases). The V end was cut by 6 bases, the J end by 8 bases, with 11 bases between. The CDR3 has 11 residues. Germline values: CDR1 SNHLY, CDR2 FYNNEI. CDR3 DNA sequence: TGTGCCAGCAGCGCCGGGAAGAAGCAGTACTTC. Amino acid sequence: CASSAGKKQYF.

The rearrangement links TRBV19 to TRBJ1-1; D might be TRBD1 (6 bases). Germline values: CDR1 LNHDA, CDR2 SQIVND (reference sequence). V dropped 7 bases and J dropped 1 base, with 7 bases sitting between them. This CDR3 has 12 amino acids. The CDR3 loop reads CASKGQNTEAFF. The CDR3, as DNA: TGTGCCAGTAAGGGACAGAACACTGAAGCTTTCTTT.

The chain couples TRBV24-1 to TRBJ2-2; the D gene is possibly TRBD2 (6 bases). This CDR3 region has 16 residues. Trimming removed 5 bases from V and 2 bases from J, with 14 bases in between. Germline V CDR1 and CDR2: KGHDR, SFDVKD. This CDR3 reads CATSGGGTGNTGELFF. The CDR3 coding sequence is TGTGCCACCAGTGGGGGCGGGACCGGAAACACCGGGGAGCTGTTTTTT.

The V gene is TRBV25-1, the J gene TRBJ2-5, with 7 bases matching TRBD1. The CDR3 covers 14 residues. CDR1 and CDR2 (germline): MGHDK, SYGVNS. Trimming cost V 4 bases and J 3 bases; bases outside gene matches: 5. The CDR3 DNA reads as TGTGCCAGCAGTGCGTACAGGGGTGAAGAGACCCAGTACTTC. Translation: CASSAYRGEETQYF. Using reference TRBV25-1 and TRBJ2-5 for the parts outside the CDR3, the full variable domain is EADIYQTPRYLVIGTGKKITLECSQTMGHDKMYWYQQDPGMELHLIHYSYGVNSTEKGDLSSESTVSRIRTEHFPLTLESARPSHTSQYLCASSAYRGEETQYFGPGTRLLVL.

J is TRBJ1-1 and V is TRBV29-1, with TRBD1 matching over 7 bases. V lost 7 bases, J lost 4 bases, and 12 bases stayed unmatched. Germline CDR1 is SQVTM and CDR2 is ANQGSEA. The CDR3 is 14 residues long. CDR3 sequence reads: CSAGTDTLGTEAFF. Written as DNA, the CDR3 is TGCAGCGCCGGGACAGACACCCTTGGCACTGAAGCTTTCTTT. Using reference TRBV29-1 and TRBJ1-1 for the parts outside the CDR3, the full variable domain is SAVISQKPSRDICQRGTSLTIQCQVDSQVTMMFWYRQQPGQSLTLIATANQGSEATYESGFVIDKFPISRPNLTFSTLTVSNMSPEDSSIYLCSAGTDTLGTEAFFGQGTRLTVV.

The chain is built from TRBV24-1 and TRBJ1-2; D uncertain. The CDR3 runs to 12 residues. Germline lookup yields CDR1 KGHDR and CDR2 SFDVKD. Trimming took 0 bases from V and 6 from J, leaving 4 bases between them. Here the CDR3 reads CATSDLQDGYTF. The CDR3 coding sequence is TGTGCCACCAGTGATTTGCAGGATGGCTACACCTTC.

The sample holds one count of this clone. This chain uses TRBV28 with TRBJ1-5; D gene ambiguous. CDR3 length: 15 amino acids. From germline, CDR1 is MDHEN and CDR2 SYDVKM. V was shortened by 5 bases and J by 2 bases, with 13 bases between the two germline ends. The CDR3 DNA reads as TGTGCCAGCAGTCCAATCGAGAGAGGCAATCAGCCCCAGCATTTT. Amino acid sequence: CASSPIERGNQPQHF.

The CDR3 nucleotides are TGCGCCAGCGGACAGACAGGCTTCACTGAAGCTTTCTTT. Translated: CASGQTGFTEAFF. The V call is TRBV5-1, the J call TRBJ1-1; the D gene is possibly TRBD1 (6 bases). The CDR3 contains 13 residues. Germline loops: CDR1 SGHRS, CDR2 YFSETQ. V was trimmed by 7 bases and J by 4 bases, leaving 14 bases between them. The whole variable domain, filled in from reference TRBV5-1 and TRBJ1-1, reads KAGVTQTPRYLIKTRGQQVTLSCSPISGHRSVSWYQQTPGQGLQFLFEYFSETQRNKGNFPGRFSGRQFSNSRSEMNVSTLELGDSALYLCASGQTGFTEAFFGQGTRLTVV.

The chain has TRBV7-2 and TRBJ1-2, with TRBD1 matching 8 bases. V lost 5 bases and J lost 3; bases outside the gene matches: 5. Germline V gene sequence: CDR1 SGHTA, CDR2 FQGNSA. The CDR3 loop spans 14 amino acids. CDR3 bases: TGTGCCAGCAGCCATTCACAGGGGGACTATGGCTACACCTTC. Translation gives CASSHSQGDYGYTF.

This chain uses TRBV1 with TRBJ2-1; the DNA was not compared with TRBD2, the D call given in the table. TRBV1 is designated a pseudogene. CDR3 length: 17 residues. Written as DNA, the CDR3 is TGCACCAGCAGCCGAATAGCGGGAGGCCCTTCGTATATTGAGCAGTTCTTC. Its translation: CTSSRIAGGPSYIEQFF.

V and J are TRBV7-8 and TRBJ2-7; 9 positions match TRBD1. The V gene's germline CDR1 is SGHVS and CDR2 FQNEAQ. The CDR3 extends over 15 amino acids. With V trimmed by 7 bases and J by 2 bases, 9 bases remained unmatched. As DNA, the CDR3 is TGTGCCAGCATACCCGGGACAGGGAATGCCTACGAGCAGTACTTC. It encodes CASIPGTGNAYEQYF.

The V gene is TRBV5-4, the J gene TRBJ2-3; the D gene is possibly TRBD2 (5 bases). The CDR3 spans 13 residues. V was shortened by 2 bases and J by 2 bases, with 6 bases between the two germline ends. CDR1 and CDR2 (germline): SGHNT, YYREEE (reference sequence). The CDR3 spells CASSFGDTDTQYF. The CDR3 nucleotides are TGTGCCAGCAGCTTCGGGGACACAGATACGCAGTATTTT. Full variable domain (rest looked up from reference TRBV5-4 and TRBJ2-3): ETGVTQSPTHLIKTRGQQVTLRCSSQSGHNTVSWYQQALGQGPQFIFQYYREEENGRGNFPPRFSGLQFPNYSSELNVNALELDDSALYLCASSFGDTDTQYFGPGTRLTVL.

This clone appeared a single time. The V call is TRBV7-8, the J call TRBJ1-1, with D uncertain. The CDR3 is 15 amino acids. The germline V gene encodes CDR1 SGHVS and CDR2 FQNEAQ. Trimming took off 0 bases at V and 9 bases at J, with 17 bases between the two ends. In DNA, the CDR3 is TGTGCCAGCAGCTTAGCGCAGGCCACGAACCGCAAAGCTTTCTTT. Its protein product is CASSLAQATNRKAFF.

The J gene is TRBJ2-4, the V gene TRBV4-1; perhaps D is TRBD1 or TRBD2 (6 bases each). Per the germline V gene, CDR1 is MGHRA and CDR2 is YSYEKL. This CDR3 has 16 residues. Trimming removed 1 base at V and 7 bases at J, with 17 bases between. The CDR3 bases are TGCGCCAGCAGCCAAGGCCCAAAGGGGGGTAGGAACATTCAGTACTTC. This gives the protein CASSQGPKGGRNIQYF.